The rows below give T cell receptor beta chains drawn from one sample of a study of shared clonotypes between healthy human individuals. The data were produced by immunoSEQ multiplex PCR, yet TCRdb's version contains in-frame clones alone and is incomplete. The data contain about 1.5 million clones, 95% to 99% of them singletons. Sequencing input: naive CD4+ T cells sorted from blood. The receptor set was obtained from a man aged 25-45 years in good health. Both conserved end residues are trimmed from each CDR3. Rows give clone size only sometimes, using once, few, many, or a class for an expanded clone.

j_gene: TRBJ1-1; v_gene: TRBV5-5; abundance: -; CDR3aa: ASSWGVDTEAF
j_gene: TRBJ1-2; v_gene: TRBV10-2; abundance: -; CDR3aa: ASSERTDIYGYT
j_gene: TRBJ2-2; v_gene: TRBV18; abundance: -; CDR3aa: ASSPGWVGTGELF
j_gene: TRBJ2-5; v_gene: TRBV18; abundance: -; CDR3aa: ASSPGLQETQY
j_gene: TRBJ2-1; v_gene: TRBV10-3; abundance: once; CDR3aa: AISLLVSDNEQF
j_gene: TRBJ2-5; v_gene: TRBV28; abundance: few; CDR3aa: ASSLQETQY
j_gene: TRBJ2-2; v_gene: TRBV6-5; abundance: -; CDR3aa: ASSYSSTANTGELF
j_gene: TRBJ2-1; v_gene: TRBV5-1; abundance: -; CDR3aa: ASSLGGPTSYNEQF
j_gene: TRBJ1-1; v_gene: TRBV9; abundance: -; CDR3aa: ASSVGARGGTEAF
j_gene: TRBJ1-2; v_gene: TRBV5-1; abundance: -; CDR3aa: ASSLYARGYGYT
j_gene: TRBJ2-3; v_gene: TRBV28; abundance: -; CDR3aa: ASSSTSGVIDTQY
j_gene: TRBJ2-5; v_gene: TRBV5-4; abundance: once; CDR3aa: ASSLEGSKQETQY
j_gene: TRBJ2-4; v_gene: TRBV19; abundance: -; CDR3aa: ASSMPGQGQNIQY
j_gene: TRBJ1-4; v_gene: TRBV7-9; abundance: -; CDR3aa: ASSTGQTTYNEKLF
j_gene: TRBJ1-2; v_gene: TRBV7-6; abundance: -; CDR3aa: ASSSHRTGLGYT
j_gene: TRBJ2-5; v_gene: TRBV19; abundance: -; CDR3aa: ASSISWGVETQY
j_gene: TRBJ2-3; v_gene: TRBV10-3; abundance: -; CDR3aa: AIRGTGGVTDTQY
j_gene: TRBJ2-1; v_gene: TRBV7-2; abundance: -; CDR3aa: ASRGLVFYNEQF
j_gene: TRBJ2-7; v_gene: TRBV9; abundance: -; CDR3aa: ASSVEAGAPYEQY
j_gene: TRBJ2-2; v_gene: TRBV7-9; abundance: -; CDR3aa: ASSTTGLSRANTGELF
j_gene: TRBJ1-5; v_gene: TRBV2; abundance: -; CDR3aa: ASSPYNDRISNQPQH
j_gene: TRBJ1-5; v_gene: TRBV5-1; abundance: -; CDR3aa: ASSQYGGSNQPQH
j_gene: TRBJ2-7; v_gene: TRBV7-2; abundance: -; CDR3aa: ASSLIGEQY
j_gene: TRBJ2-2; v_gene: TRBV11-2; abundance: -; CDR3aa: ASSPPGLAGRTGELF
j_gene: TRBJ2-1; v_gene: TRBV28; abundance: -; CDR3aa: ASSSGLAEF
j_gene: TRBJ2-2; v_gene: TRBV5-4; abundance: -; CDR3aa: ASSRQGGGGELF
j_gene: TRBJ2-3; v_gene: TRBV5-5; abundance: -; CDR3aa: ASSPRGLGRTDTQY
j_gene: TRBJ2-3; v_gene: TRBV5-1; abundance: -; CDR3aa: ASSWADSLSGREAGTDTQY
j_gene: TRBJ2-7; v_gene: TRBV15; abundance: -; CDR3aa: ATRGGARSYEQY
j_gene: TRBJ2-4; v_gene: TRBV19; abundance: -; CDR3aa: ASSIGATLAKNIQY
j_gene: TRBJ1-4; v_gene: TRBV2; abundance: -; CDR3aa: ASSAEINEKLF
j_gene: TRBJ1-2; v_gene: TRBV5-1; abundance: -; CDR3aa: ASSLQEGESYT
j_gene: TRBJ2-3; v_gene: TRBV7-6; abundance: once; CDR3aa: ASSPRLGSTDTQY
j_gene: TRBJ2-7; v_gene: TRBV30; abundance: -; CDR3aa: AWSGTSGSYEQY
j_gene: TRBJ2-1; v_gene: TRBV11-3; abundance: -; CDR3aa: ASSLRGGGYNEQF
j_gene: TRBJ1-2; v_gene: TRBV29-1; abundance: -; CDR3aa: SVANSGNYGYT
j_gene: TRBJ2-7; v_gene: TRBV9; abundance: once; CDR3aa: ASSVSPSTYEQY
j_gene: TRBJ2-5; v_gene: TRBV9; abundance: -; CDR3aa: ASSVDPSRETQY
j_gene: TRBJ1-5; v_gene: TRBV6-5; abundance: -; CDR3aa: ASSYSHYSNQPQH
j_gene: TRBJ1-1; v_gene: TRBV5-4; abundance: -; CDR3aa: ASSLPRTGNTEAF
j_gene: TRBJ2-7; v_gene: TRBV5-1; abundance: -; CDR3aa: ASSLIEMAGGTDYEQY
j_gene: TRBJ1-2; v_gene: TRBV28; abundance: -; CDR3aa: ASSSLRGGLYGYT
j_gene: TRBJ1-5; v_gene: TRBV5-1; abundance: -; CDR3aa: ASSLGMGLGDQPQH
j_gene: TRBJ2-7; v_gene: TRBV30; abundance: -; CDR3aa: AWTLGEYEQY
j_gene: TRBJ2-1; v_gene: TRBV7-6; abundance: -; CDR3aa: ASSLSGGSSYNEQF
j_gene: TRBJ2-3; v_gene: TRBV14; abundance: -; CDR3aa: ASSQERPAGRLTDTQY
j_gene: TRBJ2-3; v_gene: TRBV18; abundance: -; CDR3aa: ASSLDRGKSDTQY
j_gene: TRBJ1-3; v_gene: TRBV19; abundance: -; CDR3aa: ASSVDRANSGNTIY
j_gene: TRBJ2-2; v_gene: TRBV6-5; abundance: -; CDR3aa: ASSPPKGTGELF
j_gene: TRBJ2-7; v_gene: TRBV6-5; abundance: -; CDR3aa: ASSYTDRPSYEQY
j_gene: TRBJ2-1; v_gene: TRBV19; abundance: -; CDR3aa: ASSIVHRGLNEQF
j_gene: TRBJ2-6; v_gene: TRBV2; abundance: -; CDR3aa: ATSRSYSGANVLT
j_gene: TRBJ2-7; v_gene: TRBV5-4; abundance: -; CDR3aa: ASSQTGNEQY
j_gene: TRBJ2-5; v_gene: TRBV13; abundance: once; CDR3aa: ASSKWTGGPTQTQY
j_gene: TRBJ1-5; v_gene: TRBV7-2; abundance: -; CDR3aa: ASSLGPGQRQPQH
j_gene: TRBJ2-3; v_gene: TRBV5-1; abundance: -; CDR3aa: ASSLKQVLTDTQY
j_gene: TRBJ1-2; v_gene: TRBV11-2; abundance: -; CDR3aa: ASSSPRRTGIARGYT
j_gene: TRBJ2-7; v_gene: TRBV28; abundance: -; CDR3aa: ASSFPGLAEQY